This is a list of T cell receptor beta chains from one sample in a study of shared clonotypes between healthy human individuals. TCRdb's copy holds only in-frame clones and misses some; the assay was immunoSEQ multiplex PCR. Of around 700,000 clones listed, about 90% are singletons. The sequencing input was naive CD8+ T cells sorted from blood. These receptor sequences come from a man aged 25 to 45 in good health. Each CDR3 is given with its conserved first and last residue. Each record gives: clone size, D gene, J gene, V gene, CDR3 protein, CDR3 DNA. A D gene is named only where the DNA matches it firmly. Some rows have no size entry. The others give once, few or many, or a class for an expanded clone.

>-|-|TRBJ2-3|TRBV27
CASSLSNPTDTQYF
TGTGCCAGCAGTTTATCGAACCCTACCGATACGCAGTATTTT
>-|TRBD1|TRBJ2-1|TRBV19
CASTPAGTGPYNEQFF
TGTGCCAGTACCCCGGCTGGGACAGGGCCCTACAATGAGCAGTTCTTC
>-|TRBD2|TRBJ2-1|TRBV5-5
CASSLSLADINEQFF
TGTGCCAGCAGCTTGAGTCTAGCGGACATCAATGAGCAGTTCTTC
>-|-|TRBJ2-7|TRBV9
CASSGRRGGYEQYF
TGTGCCAGCAGCGGGCGGAGAGGGGGCTACGAGCAGTACTTC
>-|TRBD2|TRBJ2-1|TRBV29-1
CSVLLANEQFF
TGCAGCGTGTTACTAGCGAATGAGCAGTTCTTC
>once|TRBD1|TRBJ2-1|TRBV13
CASSGAGGMGNEQFF
TGTGCCAGCAGCGGAGCAGGGGGCATGGGGAATGAGCAGTTCTTC
>-|TRBD2|TRBJ2-7|TRBV5-1
CASSFDTSGSPIEQYF
TGCGCCAGCAGCTTCGATACTAGCGGGAGCCCGATCGAGCAGTACTTC
>-|-|TRBJ2-3|TRBV9
CASSPGLLTDMQYF
TGTGCCAGCAGCCCCGGGCTCCTCACAGATATGCAGTATTTT
>once|-|TRBJ2-2|TRBV7-2
CASSPGELFF
TGTGCCAGCAGTCCCGGGGAGCTGTTTTTT
>-|TRBD2|TRBJ2-1|TRBV9
CASSPQGGSSYNEQFF
TGTGCCAGCAGCCCTCAGGGCGGGAGCTCCTACAATGAGCAGTTCTTC
>-|TRBD2|TRBJ2-1|TRBV4-1
CASSSGSYNEQFF
TGCGCCAGCAGTAGCGGGAGTTACAATGAGCAGTTCTTC
>-|-|TRBJ2-6|TRBV7-3
CASSLSDGLEGANVLTF
TGTGCCAGCAGCTTAAGTGACGGACTGGAGGGGGCCAACGTCCTGACTTTC
>-|TRBD2|TRBJ2-1|TRBV4-2
CASSQGATSVVSYNEQFF
TGTGCCAGCAGCCAAGGGGCAACTAGCGTCGTCTCCTACAATGAGCAGTTCTTC
>-|-|TRBJ2-3|TRBV7-6
CASSLSSAETDTQYF
TGTGCCAGCAGCTTATCTTCTGCAGAAACAGATACGCAGTATTTT
>-|-|TRBJ1-4|TRBV10-3
CAIRDVLDSTNEKLFF
TGTGCCATCCGGGACGTCCTTGATTCAACTAATGAAAAACTGTTTTTT
>-|-|TRBJ2-2|TRBV7-6
CASSLFGSDNTGELFF
TGTGCCAGCAGCTTGTTCGGGAGTGACAACACCGGGGAGCTGTTTTTT
>once|-|TRBJ2-2|TRBV2
CASTRTGELFF
TGTGCCAGCACCCGCACCGGGGAGCTGTTTTTT
>-|-|TRBJ2-7|TRBV7-9
CASSTTGPPGYEQYF
TGTGCCAGCAGTACTACAGGGCCCCCTGGGTACGAGCAGTACTTC
>-|-|TRBJ2-2|TRBV7-9
CASSPGAGYTGELFF
TGTGCCAGCAGCCCAGGGGCAGGTTACACCGGGGAGCTGTTTTTT
>-|TRBD2|TRBJ2-7|TRBV4-2
CASSQEGGSRSYEQYF
TGTGCCAGCAGCCAAGAGGGCGGGAGTAGATCCTACGAGCAGTACTTC
>once|TRBD2|TRBJ2-5|TRBV29-1
CSVRRGVQETQYF
TGCAGCGTGCGGCGGGGGGTCCAAGAGACCCAGTACTTC
>-|TRBD1|TRBJ2-2|TRBV7-2
CASSSDRGQTNTGELFF
TGTGCCAGCAGCTCGGACAGGGGACAAACGAACACCGGGGAGCTGTTTTTT
>-|-|TRBJ1-3|TRBV7-9
CASNLRGVLENTIYF
TGTGCCAGCAACCTGAGAGGGGTCTTAGAAAACACCATATATTTT
>-|-|TRBJ2-2|TRBV5-8
CASSLELGSGTGELFF
TGTGCCAGCAGCCTAGAGTTGGGATCGGGCACCGGGGAGCTGTTTTTT
>-|-|TRBJ2-7|TRBV6-6
CASTPWQDSYEQYF
TGTGCCAGCACCCCGTGGCAGGACTCCTACGAGCAGTACTTC
>-|-|TRBJ1-1|TRBV6-1
CASSGEYGGTEAFF
TGTGCCAGCAGTGGGGAATACGGGGGGACTGAAGCTTTCTTT
>-|-|TRBJ1-5|TRBV7-9
CASSFGVDSNQPQHF
TGTGCCAGCAGCTTCGGGGTGGATAGCAATCAGCCCCAGCATTTT
>few|TRBD2|TRBJ2-1|TRBV6-6
CASSPAGVYNEQFF
TGTGCCAGCAGTCCAGCGGGAGTGTACAATGAGCAGTTCTTC
>-|TRBD1|TRBJ2-3|TRBV28
CASSDPPDRAINGDTQYF
TGTGCCAGCAGCGATCCACCGGACAGGGCAATCAACGGAGATACGCAGTATTTT
>-|-|TRBJ2-6|TRBV18
CASSPGSGGSGANVLTF
TGTGCCAGCTCACCCGGGTCTGGGGGATCTGGGGCCAACGTCCTGACTTTC
>once|-|TRBJ2-7|TRBV7-8
CASSLPEGSYEQYF
TGTGCCAGCAGCTTGCCTGAAGGGAGCTACGAGCAGTACTTC
>-|-|TRBJ2-5|TRBV9
CASSGPRTGSQETQYF
TGTGCCAGCAGCGGCCCCCGAACAGGGTCTCAAGAGACCCAGTACTTC
>-|TRBD2|TRBJ2-7|TRBV4-1
CASSPRTSGIYEQYF
TGCGCCAGCAGCCCTCGGACTAGCGGGATCTACGAGCAGTACTTC
>-|TRBD1|TRBJ1-4|TRBV27
CASSSWTGNEKLFF
TGTGCCAGCAGTTCTTGGACAGGGAACGAAAAACTGTTTTTT
>medium-sized|-|TRBJ2-1|TRBV27
CASSRNNEQFF
TGTGCCAGCAGTCGAAACAATGAGCAGTTCTTC
>-|-|TRBJ1-4|TRBV4-1
CASSQESPDHLGGENEKLFF
TGCGCCAGCAGCCAAGAATCTCCAGATCATTTGGGGGGGGAGAATGAAAAACTGTTTTTT